This TCR beta chain is from a study of cytomegalovirus exposure and HLA in healthy donors. Study observations and caveats: Accounts indicate the classifier identified cytomegalovirus status with strong specificity and sensitivity. In most subjects, TCR beta sequences reportedly gave accurate predictions of HLA-A and HLA-B alleles. In presence/absence analyses, roughly uniform sequencing depth across donors was assumed.

Germline assignment: CDR1 SNHLY and CDR2 FYNNEI. V shed 7 bases and J shed 2 bases, with 22 bases lying between them. This CDR3 contains 17 residues. A few counts support this clone. As yet, its antigen is unknown. Amplification used 60 Vbeta primers and 13 Jbeta primers. Generated by immunoSEQ multiplex PCR, the TCRdb table keeps only in-frame clones and is missing some. The sample records around 170,000 clones, more than 70% being singletons. While unrecorded immune exposures were likely, the donors were nominally healthy when sampled. The chain uses TRBV2 and TRBJ2-3; a possible D gene is TRBD1 (6 bases). The clonotype was recovered from a girl between 10 and 17 years old in good health and CMV-seronegative. The material sequenced was PBMCs. The DNA for the CDR3 is TGTGCCAGCAAGTCATTTCAGGGGACCTCGCTCACAGATACGCAGTATTTT. Its protein product is CASKSFQGTSLTDTQYF.